The T cell receptor beta chain described here comes from a study of T cells after yellow fever vaccination. MiXCR, applied by TCRdb to the 5' RACE reads, yields one record per CDR3 protein. The table lists roughly 74,000 distinct CDR3 sequences, around 6.5% of them singletons. Germline CDR1 reads LGHNA; CDR2 reads YSLEER. V was clipped by 3 bases and J by 6 bases, with 20 bases between them. The CDR3 contains 17 residues. On this clonotype itself: The antigen remains unidentified.

Whole-study findings and limits: The appearance of a small share of clonotypes in both CD4 and CD8 compartments was observed. The booster saw the reappearance of most primary-vaccination clones (roughly 95% CD4, almost 90% CD8). Highly abundant clonotypes carried over from the bulk population could end up in FACS-sorted repertoires as contaminants.

The sequence was obtained from a man younger than 35 who received the YFV17D yellow fever vaccine. The starting material was CD8+ T cells sorted from PBMCs, obtained 4 to 6 days after the first yellow fever vaccination. V is TRBV4-3 and J is TRBJ1-4, with D hard to call. The CDR3 is CASSQTEARSVDEKLFF. The CDR3 bases are TGCGCCAGCAGCCAGACGGAAGCCCGCAGTGTAGATGAAAAACTGTTTTTT.